The 28 T cell receptor beta chains below all came from one sample that was sequenced in a study of blood T cell repertoires in COVID-19. Some clones are missing from TCRdb's copy, which holds only in-frame ones; the method was immunoSEQ multiplex PCR. This sample has fewer than 300,000 clones, with just under 90% found just once. The sample comprised peripheral blood. The receptor source for this set is a woman in her forties or fifties with COVID-19, enrolled during active disease.

The chain links TRBV7-2 to TRBJ2-1, with a possible D match to TRBD1 (5 bases). Trimming took off 3 bases at V and 6 bases at J, with 15 bases between the two ends. The CDR3 runs to 15 residues. Germline CDR1 SGHTA, CDR2 FQGNSA. The CDR3 loop is CASSFSRESINEQFF. Written as DNA, the CDR3 is TGTGCCAGCAGCTTCAGCAGGGAATCCATCAATGAGCAGTTCTTC.

The V gene is TRBV9, the J gene TRBJ1-2; the D is unclear. V was cut by 7 bases and J by 4 bases, with 11 bases left in between. Germline V gives CDR1 SGDLS, CDR2 YYNGEE. The length of the CDR3 is 12 residues. The CDR3 DNA is TGTGCCAGCGCCGAGTTATCCTATGGCTACACCTTC. Encoded protein: CASAELSYGYTF.

The chain combines TRBV27 with TRBJ2-7, with TRBD2 identical over 13 bases. The germline CDR1 and CDR2 sequences are MNHEY and SMNVEV (reference sequence). Trimming took 4 bases from V and 5 from J; bases not matched to a gene: 8. This CDR3 comprises 16 residues. DNA for the CDR3: TGTGCCAGCAGTTGGTCCACTAGCGGGAGGGCGGACGAGCAGTACTTC. It translates to CASSWSTSGRADEQYF.

This chain uses TRBV6-5 with TRBJ1-2, with a possible D match to TRBD1 (6 bases). The CDR3 runs to 14 residues. Trimming shortened V by 2 bases and J by 4 bases, and 11 bases separated the two germline ends. The germline CDR1 and CDR2 sequences are MNHEY and SVGAGI. The CDR3 loop is CASSYDGQFYGYTF. DNA for the CDR3: TGTGCCAGCAGTTACGACGGACAGTTCTATGGCTACACCTTC.

CDR3 residues: CASSQDQQGPTEAFF. In nucleotides, the CDR3 is TGTGCCAGCAGCCAAGATCAACAGGGACCCACTGAAGCTTTCTTT. V usage is TRBV14 and J usage is TRBJ1-1; weak D call: TRBD1 (6 bases). V shed 0 bases and J shed 4 bases, with 12 bases lying between them. This CDR3 comprises 15 residues. Germline lookup yields CDR1 SGHDN and CDR2 FVKESK.

This rearrangement joins TRBV18 to TRBJ2-1; tentative D call: TRBD2 (6 bases). Germline lookup yields CDR1 KGHSH and CDR2 LQKENI. V lost 6 bases and J 2 bases, leaving 14 bases between the germline ends. The CDR3 has 15 residues. CDR3 region: CASSPLASAYNEQFF. DNA of the CDR3: TGTGCCAGCTCTCCCCTAGCGAGCGCCTACAATGAGCAGTTCTTC.

CDR3 amino acids: CASSQDGVYGYTF. CDR3 nucleotides: TGTGCCAGCAGTCAGGACGGGGTCTATGGCTACACCTTC. The genes are TRBV6-2 or TRBV6-3 and TRBJ1-2, with D uncertain. From germline, CDR1 is MNHEY and CDR2 SVGEGT. Trimming removed 5 bases from V and 4 bases from J, with 11 bases in between. The CDR3 loop spans 13 amino acids.

This chain uses TRBV2 with TRBJ1-5; a possible D gene is TRBD1 (6 bases). Germline V CDR1 and CDR2: SNHLY, FYNNEI. The CDR3 spans 15 residues. The V end lost 5 bases, the J end lost 7 bases, and 18 bases lay between the germline ends. Here the CDR3 reads CASSPDSTISQPQHF. The CDR3 bases are TGTGCCAGCAGTCCGGACAGCACCATTTCGCAGCCCCAGCATTTT.

The chain employs TRBV2 and TRBJ1-1; 9 bases are a match to TRBD1. V gave up 6 bases and J gave up 1 base; unmatched junction bases: 0. This CDR3 is built from 13 residues. Germline V gene sequence: CDR1 SNHLY, CDR2 FYNNEI. The CDR3 DNA follows: TGTGCCAGCAGGGGACAGGGGAACACTGAAGCTTTCTTT. It yields the protein CASRGQGNTEAFF.

There are a few counts of this clone. Here the CDR3 DNA reads TGTGCCAGTAGTTTGCGGGGACAGGGAAATCGGATTAGCAATCAGCCCCAGCATTTT. Translating it yields CASSLRGQGNRISNQPQHF. The rearrangement uses TRBV19 and TRBJ1-5, with 9 positions matching TRBD1. CDR1 and CDR2 (germline): LNHDA, SQIVND (reference sequence). V was pared by 5 bases and J by 0 bases, with 14 bases of the junction left unmatched. This CDR3 spans 19 amino acids.

The chain combines TRBV5-1 with TRBJ1-4, with no clear D. The ends were cut back, 0 bases at V and 2 bases at J, with 11 bases in the middle. The germline V gene encodes CDR1 SGHRS and CDR2 YFSETQ. The CDR3 runs to 16 residues. The CDR3 DNA is TGCGCCAGCAGCTTGGGAACGGGGATCACTAATGAAAAACTGTTTTTT. Amino acids: CASSLGTGITNEKLFF. Using reference TRBV5-1 and TRBJ1-4 for the parts outside the CDR3, the full variable domain is KAGVTQTPRYLIKTRGQQVTLSCSPISGHRSVSWYQQTPGQGLQFLFEYFSETQRNKGNFPGRFSGRQFSNSRSEMNVSTLELGDSALYLCASSLGTGITNEKLFFGSGTQLSVL.

This rearrangement joins TRBV4-2 to TRBJ2-3; 9 bases match TRBD2. This CDR3 is built from 16 residues. J gave up 2 bases and V 2 bases, and 5 bases lay outside the gene matches. CDR1 LGHNA and CDR2 YNFKEQ come from the germline V gene. In nucleotides, the CDR3 is TGTGCCAGCAGCCAACAGGCTAGCGGGATCACAGATACGCAGTATTTT. Translation gives CASSQQASGITDTQYF.

The gene calls are TRBV6-5 and TRBJ2-2, with 7 positions matching TRBD1. CDR1 MNHEY and CDR2 SVGAGI come from the germline V gene. The CDR3 covers 15 residues. V gave up 9 bases and J gave up 7 bases; unmatched junction bases: 14. This CDR3 reads CASIRGSKSGGELFF. Written as DNA, the CDR3 is TGTGCCAGTATCAGGGGGAGTAAGTCCGGCGGGGAGCTGTTTTTT.

The V call is TRBV7-9, the J call TRBJ2-7, with unresolved D. The germline V and J ends were trimmed by 0 bases and 7 bases, with 7 bases remaining between them. The CDR3 totals 12 residues. Germline CDR1 and CDR2: SEHNR and FQNEAQ (reference sequence). CDR3 coding DNA: TGTGCCAGCAGCTTAGCCGCTCGGGAGCAGTACTTC. Encoded protein: CASSLAAREQYF.

V is TRBV5-8 and J is TRBJ2-4, with a tentative D call TRBD2 (7 bases). Germline assignment: CDR1 SGHTS and CDR2 YDEGEE. The CDR3 length is 14 residues. Trimming removed 6 bases from V and 3 bases from J, with 13 bases in between. CDR3 in amino acids: CASNLGGLKNIQYF. Written as DNA, the CDR3 is TGTGCCAGCAACCTGGGGGGGCTCAAAAACATTCAGTACTTC.

The chain has TRBV11-3 and TRBJ2-1; D possibly corresponds to TRBD1 (5 bases). V was trimmed by 5 bases and J by 4 bases, leaving 15 bases between them. The CDR3 covers 15 residues. Germline V CDR1 and CDR2: SGHNT, YENEEA. CDR3 sequence reads: CASSPGLRSYNEQFF. The CDR3 DNA is TGTGCCAGCAGCCCAGGGCTAAGATCATACAATGAGCAGTTCTTC.

This chain joins TRBV6-6 and TRBJ2-1; TRBD2 matches at 10 bases. J was trimmed by 12 bases and V by 0 bases; bases with no gene match: 11. This CDR3 has 16 amino acids. The germline gives CDR1 MNHNY, CDR2 SVGAGI (reference sequence). The CDR3, as DNA: TGTGCCAGCAGTTACTCGACGGCTAGCGGGAGAGGGGGGCAGTTCTTC. It is translated as CASSYSTASGRGGQFF.

This clone was observed a single time. The chain employs TRBV6-5 and TRBJ1-2; 9 bases are a match to TRBD1. CDR1 is MNHEY and CDR2 is SVGAGI in the germline V gene. The V gene end was trimmed by 7 bases and the J gene end by 4 bases; junction bases not matched to a gene: 7. CDR3 length: 14 residues. CDR3 amino acids: CASTNGQGPYGYTF. The CDR3 DNA reads as TGTGCCAGCACCAATGGACAGGGGCCCTATGGCTACACCTTC.

The V call is TRBV28, the J call TRBJ2-1; D unclear. V was cut by 2 bases and J by 8 bases, with 19 bases left in between. The length of the CDR3 is 16 residues. The germline V gene encodes CDR1 MDHEN and CDR2 SYDVKM. The CDR3 loop is CASSLGPALDGYEQFF. As DNA, the CDR3 is TGTGCCAGCAGTTTAGGGCCGGCACTGGATGGATATGAGCAGTTCTTC.

The chain uses TRBV7-3 and TRBJ2-3; tentatively, D is TRBD2 (5 bases). CDR3 length: 16 amino acids. The germline CDR1 and CDR2 sequences are SGHTA and FQGTGA. V dropped 4 bases and J dropped 0 bases, with 14 bases sitting between them. This CDR3 reads CASSSSRALSTDTQYF. The CDR3 DNA follows: TGTGCCAGCAGCTCCTCGCGGGCGCTGAGCACAGATACGCAGTATTTT.

The J gene is TRBJ2-5, the V gene TRBV5-1, with TRBD2 matching 10 bases. The CDR3 has 16 amino acids. The trim removed 0 bases at V and 2 bases at J, leaving 4 bases unmatched. The germline V gene has CDR1 SGHRS and CDR2 YFSETQ. As DNA, the CDR3 is TGCGCCAGCAGCTTGGGGGCTAGCGGGGGACAAGAGACCCAGTACTTC. This gives the protein CASSLGASGGQETQYF. The entire variable domain, with the rest obtained from reference TRBV5-1 and TRBJ2-5, is as follows: KAGVTQTPRYLIKTRGQQVTLSCSPISGHRSVSWYQQTPGQGLQFLFEYFSETQRNKGNFPGRFSGRQFSNSRSEMNVSTLELGDSALYLCASSLGASGGQETQYFGPGTRLLVL.

The V and J genes are TRBV27 and TRBJ2-5; TRBD2 might be the D (6 bases). V lost 3 bases to trimming and J lost 5 bases, with 13 bases between them. The CDR3 is 14 residues long. Germline CDR1 reads MNHEY; CDR2 reads SMNVEV (reference sequence). CDR3 residues: CASSFVSGRETQYF. CDR3 nucleotide sequence: TGTGCCAGCAGTTTCGTTTCAGGGAGGGAGACCCAGTACTTC.

The CDR3 nucleotides are TGTGCCAGCAGTGATTTCGTGAGCGGGAGTTTGAATGAGCAGTTCTTC. It is translated as CASSDFVSGSLNEQFF. The chain has TRBV2 and TRBJ2-1; 8 bases match TRBD2. V trimming: 3 bases; J trimming: 7 bases; junction bases outside the gene matches: 11. The CDR3 spans 16 residues. CDR1 SNHLY and CDR2 FYNNEI come from the germline V gene.

The V and J genes are TRBV5-1 and TRBJ1-1; the D gene is possibly TRBD1 (6 bases). The CDR3 is 14 amino acids. Trimming cost V 4 bases and J 2 bases, with 12 bases left between them. CDR1 is SGHRS and CDR2 is YFSETQ in the germline V gene. For the CDR3, the DNA is TGCGCCAGCAGCCGGGACATGTCTAACACTGAAGCTTTCTTT. Its translation is CASSRDMSNTEAFF.

The chain joins TRBV6-5 to TRBJ2-1; weak D call: TRBD1 (6 bases). The CDR3 has 12 amino acids. Germline V gene sequence: CDR1 MNHEY, CDR2 SVGAGI. The germline V and J ends were trimmed by 5 bases and 7 bases, with 9 bases remaining between them. The CDR3 DNA sequence: TGTGCCAGCAGTACGAGGGGGAATGAGCAGTTCTTC. Protein: CASSTRGNEQFF.

This chain joins TRBV19 and TRBJ1-5; 8 bases are shared with TRBD1. The CDR3 spans 18 residues. Per germline, CDR1 LNHDA and CDR2 SQIVND (reference sequence). Trimming removed 1 base from V and 1 base from J; junction bases left unmatched: 9. The CDR3 region is CASSIGTGGAGSNQPQHF. Here the CDR3 DNA reads TGTGCCAGTAGTATAGGAACAGGGGGGGCGGGAAGCAATCAGCCCCAGCATTTT.

The rearrangement links TRBV12-5 to TRBJ2-3; 8 bases fit TRBD2. J was trimmed by 1 base and V by 5 bases; bases with no gene match: 20. This CDR3 is 20 amino acids long. Per germline, CDR1 LGHNT and CDR2 FRNRAP. The CDR3 reads CASGGELGREGVTGTDTQYF. The CDR3 DNA reads as TGTGCTAGTGGTGGTGAACTAGGTCGGGAGGGCGTAACTGGCACAGATACGCAGTATTTT.

The CDR3 nucleotides read TGTGCCAGTAGTGATAGCGGAAGGGCCCGGGGTAATACGCAGTATTTT. Its protein is CASSDSGRARGNTQYF. This sequence joins TRBV19 and TRBJ2-3; D possibly corresponds to TRBD2 (6 bases). Germline V CDR1 and CDR2: LNHDA, SQIVND (reference sequence). V lost 5 bases and J lost 7, with 22 bases in between. The CDR3 spans 16 residues.